The 17 T cell receptor beta chains below were found in one sample sequenced in a study of CXCR3-negative and CXCR3-positive naive CD8 T cells. 5' RACE with UMI labels generated the TRB cDNA libraries. TCRdb reanalyzed the 5' RACE reads and collapses them to one entry per CDR3 protein, without DNA. This listing includes roughly 50,000 distinct CDR3 sequences. What was sequenced was memory CD8+ T cells from blood. All receptors derive from a human donor in good health. Some clones in this sample may be carry-over from other donors' samples.

The gene calls are TRBV6-2 or TRBV6-3 and TRBJ2-1. CDR1 is MNHEY and CDR2 is SVGEGT in the germline V gene. The CDR3 consists of 13 residues. CDR3: CASSYPGDNEQFF.

V and J are TRBV27 and TRBJ2-1; the D call of TRBD1 rests on TCRdb alone, since no DNA is present to check it. The CDR3 loop spans 16 amino acids. CDR1 and CDR2 from the germline V gene are MNHEY and SMNVEV (reference sequence). The CDR3 sequence: CASSLSARGPWNEQFF.

V and J are TRBV15 and TRBJ2-1; TCRdb proposes TRBD2, but this gene call is untestable without DNA. From germline, CDR1 is LNHNV and CDR2 YYDKDF (reference sequence). The CDR3 has 14 amino acids. This chain's CDR3 is CATSREDPGNEQFF.

The V gene is TRBV28, the J gene TRBJ2-2; TCRdb reports TRBD2, a call that lacks DNA to check it against. The CDR3 is 18 residues long. Per the germline V gene, CDR1 is MDHEN and CDR2 is SYDVKM. This chain's CDR3 is CASSFYLVGAGYTGELFF.

This CDR3 reads CASSFAQGRETQYF. This chain connects TRBV12-3 or TRBV12-4 to TRBJ2-5. The CDR3 runs to 14 residues.

The CDR3 here is CASSDSGTSGGYNEQFF. V usage is TRBV6-4 and J usage is TRBJ2-1; TCRdb designates TRBD2, a call that cannot be tested without DNA. The V gene's germline CDR1 is MRHNA and CDR2 SNTAGT. The CDR3 totals 17 residues.

The CDR3 here is CASSYREGSPLHF. The V gene is TRBV6-5, the J gene TRBJ1-6. Germline assignment: CDR1 MNHEY and CDR2 SVGAGI. The CDR3 has 13 residues.

The rearrangement uses TRBV7-3 and TRBJ2-3. From germline, CDR1 is SGHTA and CDR2 FQGTGA. The CDR3 totals 15 residues. This CDR3 is CASSLGLTSTDTQYF.

The chain uses TRBV25-1 and TRBJ2-7; TCRdb's D call, TRBD1, is unchecked because there is no DNA. CDR1 is MGHDK and CDR2 is SYGVNS in the germline V gene. The CDR3 sequence is 13 residues long. The CDR3 spells CASTRDTPYEQYF.

V usage is TRBV29-1 and J usage is TRBJ1-2; TCRdb's D call, TRBD1, is unchecked because there is no DNA. This CDR3 is 14 amino acids long. The germline V gene has CDR1 SQVTM and CDR2 ANQGSEA. CDR3 amino acids: CSAVGDGGGYGYTF. The entire variable domain, with the rest obtained from reference TRBV29-1 and TRBJ1-2, is as follows: SAVISQKPSRDICQRGTSLTIQCQVDSQVTMMFWYRQQPGQSLTLIATANQGSEATYESGFVIDKFPISRPNLTFSTLTVSNMSPEDSSIYLCSAVGDGGGYGYTFGSGTRLTVV.

This clonotype ranks as large in terms of frequency. The chain recombines TRBV9 with TRBJ2-1; no DNA is available, so the TRBD2 call from TCRdb remains unchecked. Germline V gene data show CDR1 as SGDLS and CDR2 as YYNGEE. The CDR3 runs 15 residues. Here the CDR3 reads CASSSQAGGHNEQFF. Full variable domain (outside the CDR3, taken from reference TRBV9 and TRBJ2-1): DSGVTQTPKHLITATGQRVTLRCSPRSGDLSVYWYQQSLDQGLQFLIQYYNGEERAKGNILERFSAQQFPDLHSELNLSSLELGDSALYFCASSSQAGGHNEQFFGPGTRLTVL.

The rearrangement joins TRBV20-1 to TRBJ2-1; TCRdb's D gene call, TRBD2, goes unchecked for lack of DNA. Germline V gene data show CDR1 as DFQATT and CDR2 as SNEGSKA (reference sequence). This CDR3 has 16 amino acids. CDR3 sequence: CSAPPWGLAPGNEQFF.

The gene calls are TRBV10-3 and TRBJ2-5; TCRdb's D call of TRBD2 is untestable without DNA. The germline V gene has CDR1 ENHRY and CDR2 SYGVKD. The CDR3 totals 18 residues. The CDR3 here is CAISDPSVRGLAVETQYF.

The chain uses TRBV4-3 and TRBJ2-7; with no DNA, the TCRdb D assignment of TRBD1 cannot be verified. Germline CDR1 and CDR2: LGHNA and YSLEER. The CDR3 totals 15 residues. CDR3 region: CASSRTRGIAYEQYF.

The chain uses TRBV29-1 and TRBJ2-1; the D call from TCRdb, TRBD1, cannot be confirmed without DNA. The CDR3 length is 14 residues. In germline, CDR1 is SQVTM, CDR2 ANQGSEA. The chain's CDR3 is CSATPVGEPAEQFF.

The V call is TRBV5-6, the J call TRBJ2-1. The CDR3 runs to 12 residues. The germline V gene encodes CDR1 SGHDT and CDR2 YYEEEE. CDR3 sequence: CASSLGIREQFF.

CDR3 loop: CASSQDRTGIDEQYF. The J gene is TRBJ2-7, the V gene TRBV4-3; TCRdb indicates TRBD1, and absent DNA this call remains unverified. Germline-derived CDR1 and CDR2 are LGHNA and YSLEER. This CDR3 contains 15 residues.